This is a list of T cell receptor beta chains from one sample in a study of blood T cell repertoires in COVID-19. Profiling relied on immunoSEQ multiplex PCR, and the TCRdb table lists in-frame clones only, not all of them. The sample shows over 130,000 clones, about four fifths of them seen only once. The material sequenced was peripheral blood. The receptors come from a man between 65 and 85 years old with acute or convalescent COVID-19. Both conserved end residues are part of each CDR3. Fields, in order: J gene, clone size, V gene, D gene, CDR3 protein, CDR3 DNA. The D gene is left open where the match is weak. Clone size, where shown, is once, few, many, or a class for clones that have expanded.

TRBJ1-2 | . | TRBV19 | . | CASSIDRDYGYTF | TGTGCCAGTAGTATAGACAGGGACTATGGCTACACCTTC
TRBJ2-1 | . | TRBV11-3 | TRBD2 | CASSPSSGTSGFNEQFF | TGTGCCAGCAGCCCAAGCTCCGGGACTAGCGGATTCAATGAGCAGTTCTTC
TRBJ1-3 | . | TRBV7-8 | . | CASSLARGLGGNTIYF | TGTGCCAGCAGCTTAGCGCGGGGGTTGGGGGGAAACACCATATATTTT
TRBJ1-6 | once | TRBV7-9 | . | CASAGGLGSYNSPLHF | TGTGCCAGCGCTGGGGGACTCGGTTCCTATAATTCACCCCTCCACTTT
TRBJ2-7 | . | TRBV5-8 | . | CASSFPGTYEQYF | TGTGCCAGCAGCTTCCCAGGGACTTACGAGCAGTACTTC
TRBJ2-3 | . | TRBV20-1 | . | CSASRGAGADTQYF | TGCAGTGCTAGTCGGGGGGCGGGTGCAGATACGCAGTATTTT
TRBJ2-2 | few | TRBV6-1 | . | CASSEGGTNTGELFF | TGTGCCAGCAGTGAAGGGGGGACTAACACCGGGGAGCTGTTTTTT
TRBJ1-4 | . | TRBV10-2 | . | CASSEDEEPRRLFF | TGCGCCAGCAGTGAGGACGAAGAACCGAGGAGACTGTTTTTT
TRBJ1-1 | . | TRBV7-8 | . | CASSLALGENTEAFF | TGTGCCAGCAGCTTAGCGCTAGGGGAGAACACTGAAGCTTTCTTT
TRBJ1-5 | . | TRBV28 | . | CASTLGGAGVNQPQHF | TGTGCCAGCACCTTGGGGGGGGCCGGGGTAAATCAGCCCCAGCATTTT
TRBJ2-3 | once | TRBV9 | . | CASSVGIGGAVTDTQYF | TGTGCCAGCAGCGTAGGAATAGGGGGAGCCGTCACAGATACGCAGTATTTT
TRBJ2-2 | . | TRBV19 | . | CASHKVDTGELFF | TGTGCCAGCCACAAAGTTGACACCGGGGAGCTGTTTTTT
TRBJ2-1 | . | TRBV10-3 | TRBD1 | CANSWGQRNEQFF | TGTGCCAACAGTTGGGGACAGCGAAATGAGCAGTTCTTC
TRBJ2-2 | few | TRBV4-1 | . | CASSHPKGGPIYFTGELFF | TGCGCCAGCAGCCACCCCAAGGGGGGGCCCATTTACTTCACAGGGGAGCTGTTTTTT
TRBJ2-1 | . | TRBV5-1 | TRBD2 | CASSLSGGSHNEQFF | TGCGCCAGCAGCTTGAGCGGGGGTAGTCACAATGAGCAGTTCTTC
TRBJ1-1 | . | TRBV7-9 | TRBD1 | CASSNRGPEAFF | TGTGCCAGCAGCAACAGGGGTCCTGAAGCTTTCTTT
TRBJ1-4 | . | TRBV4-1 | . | CASSPGLTNEKLFF | TGCGCCAGCAGCCCAGGGTTAACTAATGAAAAACTGTTTTTT
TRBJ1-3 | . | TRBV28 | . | CASRPNLSGNTIYF | TGTGCCAGCAGGCCCAATCTATCTGGAAACACCATATATTTT
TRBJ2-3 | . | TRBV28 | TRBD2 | CASSFRASGRTDTQYF | TGTGCCAGCAGTTTTAGGGCTAGCGGGAGGACAGATACGCAGTATTTT
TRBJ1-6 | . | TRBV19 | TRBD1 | CASNPTGLNSPLHF | TGTGCCAGTAACCCGACAGGGCTGAATTCACCCCTCCACTTT
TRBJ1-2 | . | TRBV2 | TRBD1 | CASKGQGYGYTF | TGTGCCAGCAAGGGACAGGGATATGGCTACACCTTC
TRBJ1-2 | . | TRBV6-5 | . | CASTASQNYGYTF | TGTGCCAGCACGGCCTCACAGAACTATGGCTACACCTTC
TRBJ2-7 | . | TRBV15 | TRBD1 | CATSRGGQGVNEQYF | TGTGCCACCAGCAGAGGCGGACAGGGGGTTAACGAGCAGTACTTC
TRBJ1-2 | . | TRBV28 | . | CASSVGTNYGYTF | TGTGCCAGCAGTGTCGGGACAAACTATGGCTACACCTTC
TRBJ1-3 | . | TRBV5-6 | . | CASSLAGAVSGNTIYF | TGTGCCAGCAGCTTGGCTGGGGCCGTCTCTGGAAACACCATATATTTT
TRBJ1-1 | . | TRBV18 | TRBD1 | CASSPGQGTEAFF | TGTGCCAGCTCACCCGGACAGGGCACTGAAGCTTTCTTT
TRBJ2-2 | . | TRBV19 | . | CASSIEGRNTGELFF | TGTGCCAGTAGTATTGAGGGTAGGAACACCGGGGAGCTGTTTTTT
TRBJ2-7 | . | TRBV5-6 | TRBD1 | CASSFLDRAREQYF | TGTGCCAGCAGCTTTCTTGACAGGGCGAGGGAGCAGTACTTC
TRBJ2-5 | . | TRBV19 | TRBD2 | CASSNLAGPPQETQYF | TGTGCCAGTAGTAATTTAGCGGGACCACCTCAAGAGACCCAGTACTTC